The 27 T cell receptor beta chains reported below all come from one sample, sequenced in a study of blood T cell repertoires in COVID-19. Some clones are missing from TCRdb's copy, which holds only in-frame ones; the method was immunoSEQ multiplex PCR. Here the sample spans a few hundred thousand clones, roughly 88% being singletons. The source material was PBMCs or T cells enriched from blood (not recorded which). The receptors here all came from a woman aged 18-29 years who had been exposed to COVID-19.

The chain uses TRBV6-5 and TRBJ1-4; tentatively, D is TRBD1 (6 bases). This CDR3 has 14 residues. Germline V gene sequence: CDR1 MNHEY, CDR2 SVGAGI. The V end lost 6 bases, the J end lost 4 bases, and 12 bases lay between the germline ends. The CDR3 coding sequence is TGTGCCAGCAGAAAGGACAGTTATAATGAAAAACTGTTTTTT. Translated: CASRKDSYNEKLFF.

This clone was found a few times. CDR3 sequence (DNA): TGTGCCAGCAGTCCCCCGATCGGTGAAGCTTTCTTT. Protein sequence: CASSPPIGEAFF. V usage is TRBV28 and J usage is TRBJ1-1; D is unresolved. Germline V gene lookup returns CDR1 MDHEN and CDR2 SYDVKM. Trimming removed 5 bases at V and 7 bases at J, with 11 bases between. This CDR3 has 12 amino acids.

The chain links TRBV5-5 to TRBJ1-6; 7 positions agree with TRBD1. The CDR3 loop spans 14 amino acids. Germline trimming cut 0 bases from V and 10 bases from J; bases unmatched to any gene: 4. CDR1 is SGHKS and CDR2 is YYEKEE in the germline V gene (reference sequence). This CDR3 is CASSLDRGRSPLHF. The CDR3 nucleotides read TGTGCCAGCAGCTTGGACAGGGGAAGATCACCCCTCCACTTT.

V and J are TRBV19 and TRBJ2-2; D remains ambiguous. Trimming removed 2 bases from V and 4 bases from J, with 20 bases in between. CDR1 and CDR2 (germline): LNHDA, SQIVND (reference sequence). CDR3 length equals 18 residues. The CDR3 sequence: CASSIWILLRPGTGELFF. In DNA form, the CDR3 reads TGTGCCAGTAGTATATGGATTCTCCTTCGGCCGGGCACCGGGGAGCTGTTTTTT. Looking up the rest from reference TRBV19 and TRBJ2-2 gives the full variable domain: DGGITQSPKYLFRKEGQNVTLSCEQNLNHDAMYWYRQDPGQGLRLIYYSQIVNDFQKGDIAEGYSVSREKKESFPLTVTSAQKNPTAFYLCASSIWILLRPGTGELFFGEGSRLTVL.

J is TRBJ2-1 and V is TRBV11-3; D perhaps matches TRBD1 (5 bases). There are 17 residues in the CDR3. V was pared by 5 bases and J by 6 bases, with 23 bases between. Germline V lookup: CDR1 SGHNT, CDR2 YENEEA. CDR3 sequence reads: CASSRSPSQGLSNEQFF. The CDR3 DNA sequence: TGTGCCAGCAGCCGTTCTCCCTCTCAGGGCCTGAGCAATGAGCAGTTCTTC.

The chain joins TRBV28 to TRBJ2-7; D unresolved. The V end lost 3 bases, the J end lost 4 bases, and 10 bases lay between the germline ends. This CDR3 spans 13 amino acids. Germline loops: CDR1 MDHEN, CDR2 SYDVKM. The chain's CDR3 is CASSLISRYEQYF. The CDR3 region has the DNA TGTGCCAGCAGTTTGATTAGCCGGTACGAGCAGTACTTC.

The rearrangement joins TRBV5-6 to TRBJ2-5; possibly TRBD1 for D (5 bases). Germline CDR1 reads SGHDT; CDR2 reads YYEEEE. CDR3 size: 15 residues. Trimming removed 4 bases from V and 0 bases from J, with 13 bases in between. CDR3 sequence: CASSGYPGYQETQYF. The CDR3 DNA sequence: TGTGCCAGCAGCGGTTATCCAGGGTACCAAGAGACCCAGTACTTC.

This chain links TRBV2 with TRBJ2-1, with 12 bases lining up with TRBD2. The CDR3 runs 17 residues. Unmatched junction bases numbered 9, after V lost 9 bases and J lost 0 bases. Germline V gene data show CDR1 as SNHLY and CDR2 as FYNNEI. The CDR3 sequence: CARHLAGGLSSYNEQFF. The CDR3 nucleotides are TGTGCCAGGCATCTAGCGGGGGGGCTCAGCTCCTACAATGAGCAGTTCTTC.

The rearrangement uses TRBV5-1 and TRBJ2-7; 7 bases map to TRBD2. The CDR3 is 14 amino acids. Germline CDR1 SGHRS, CDR2 YFSETQ. Trimming cost V 4 bases and J 4 bases; bases outside gene matches: 8. The CDR3 bases are TGCGCCAGCAGCCCCGGGGACTACCCGTACGAGCAGTACTTC. It translates to CASSPGDYPYEQYF.

The chain employs TRBV27 and TRBJ2-3, with TRBD2 matching over 9 bases. This CDR3 spans 19 amino acids. Looked up from germline, CDR1 is MNHEY and CDR2 is SMNVEV (reference sequence). Trimming at V came to 2 bases and at J to 0 bases, leaving 12 bases not matched to a gene. The DNA for the CDR3 is TGTGCCAGCAGTTTAAGTCGCCCAAGACTAGCGGCTAGCACAGATACGCAGTATTTT. It specifies CASSLSRPRLAASTDTQYF.

The chain uses TRBV6-5 and TRBJ1-1, with 9 bases lining up with TRBD1. The CDR3 sequence is 13 residues long. V lost 10 bases, J lost 1 base, and 4 bases stayed unmatched. From germline, CDR1 is MNHEY and CDR2 SVGAGI. In DNA, the CDR3 is TGTGCCACCAAGACAGGGGGGAACACTGAAGCTTTCTTT. Translation: CATKTGGNTEAFF.

This clone has just one count. The chain carries TRBV6-5 and TRBJ1-6; no clear D. Germline CDR1 reads MNHEY; CDR2 reads SVGAGI. V was clipped by 7 bases and J by 0 bases, with 4 bases between them. The CDR3 spans 13 residues. This chain's CDR3 is CASTSSYNSPLHF. The CDR3 DNA follows: TGTGCCAGCACGAGCTCCTATAATTCACCCCTCCACTTT.

Here the CDR3 DNA reads TGTGCCAGCAGTCCGACCGGGGGGCGAATATCCACTGAAGCTTTCTTT. Protein sequence: CASSPTGGRISTEAFF. The V gene is TRBV28, the J gene TRBJ1-1; a possible D gene is TRBD1 (6 bases). CDR1 is MDHEN and CDR2 is SYDVKM in the germline V gene. The CDR3 sequence is 16 residues long. Deletions cut 5 bases from V and 4 bases from J, with 20 bases between.

This chain links TRBV7-2 with TRBJ1-5, with 7 positions matching TRBD1. CDR1 is SGHTA, CDR2 FQGNSA, per germline. After removal of 0 bases from V and 3 bases from J, the junction contained 2 bases not matched to a gene. This CDR3 contains 15 residues. This chain's CDR3 is CASSLAGQVNQPQHF. The DNA for the CDR3 is TGTGCCAGCAGCTTAGCAGGACAGGTCAATCAGCCCCAGCATTTT. Full variable domain (outside the CDR3, taken from reference TRBV7-2 and TRBJ1-5): GAGVSQSPSNKVTEKGKDVELRCDPISGHTALYWYRQSLGQGLEFLIYFQGNSAPDKSGLPSDRFSAERTGGSVSTLTIQRTQQEDSAVYLCASSLAGQVNQPQHFGDGTRLSIL.

The chain is built from TRBV11-2 and TRBJ1-2; 8 bases fit TRBD1. The germline gives CDR1 SGHAT, CDR2 FQNNGV. V shed 6 bases, J shed 7 bases, and the junction held 10 bases outside the gene matches. CDR3 size: 14 residues. The CDR3 reads CASSPTGTGFGYTF. The DNA for the CDR3 is TGTGCCAGCAGTCCCACCGGGACAGGCTTTGGCTACACCTTC.

The chain is built from TRBV5-5 and TRBJ2-1; D may be TRBD1 (6 bases). Germline-derived CDR1 and CDR2 are SGHKS and YYEKEE (reference sequence). This CDR3 comprises 16 residues. Trimming took off 0 bases at V and 0 bases at J, with 10 bases between the two ends. CDR3 in DNA: TGTGCCAGCAGCTTGGAGGTCAGGGGCTCCTACAATGAGCAGTTCTTC. This sequence encodes CASSLEVRGSYNEQFF. Full variable domain (outside the CDR3, taken from reference TRBV5-5 and TRBJ2-1): DAGVTQSPTHLIKTRGQQVTLRCSPISGHKSVSWYQQVLGQGPQFIFQYYEKEERGRGNFPDRFSARQFPNYSSELNVNALLLGDSALYLCASSLEVRGSYNEQFFGPGTRLTVL.

The genes are TRBV28 and TRBJ1-1, with a weak D call TRBD1 (5 bases). V lost 4 bases and J lost 1, with 13 bases in between. The CDR3 length is 15 residues. Germline V lookup: CDR1 MDHEN, CDR2 SYDVKM. CDR3 DNA sequence: TGTGCCAGCAGTTCCCCCGACAGAGCGAACACTGAAGCTTTCTTT. This translates into CASSSPDRANTEAFF.

This clone was seen more than once but under ten times. The chain links TRBV5-8 to TRBJ2-1; TRBD1 aligns across 9 bases. J gave up 5 bases and V 4 bases, and 7 bases lay outside the gene matches. The germline V gene has CDR1 SGHTS and CDR2 YDEGEE. This CDR3 contains 15 residues. The CDR3 DNA reads as TGTGCCAGCAGCCTAACCGGGACAGGGAACAATGAGCAGTTCTTC. Encoded protein: CASSLTGTGNNEQFF.

The chain combines TRBV18 with TRBJ1-2; D unresolved. Germline lookup yields CDR1 KGHSH and CDR2 LQKENI. The ends were cut back, 0 bases at V and 4 bases at J, with 9 bases in the middle. The CDR3 consists of 14 residues. The CDR3 loop is CASSPPAAFYGYTF. CDR3 in DNA: TGTGCCAGCTCACCACCGGCTGCATTCTATGGCTACACCTTC.

This sequence joins TRBV2 and TRBJ2-7; no definite D call. The germline V gene has CDR1 SNHLY and CDR2 FYNNEI. The CDR3 is 15 amino acids. The ends were cut back, 0 bases at V and 0 bases at J, with 9 bases in the middle. The CDR3 spells CASSEAHHTSYEQYF. The CDR3 DNA reads TGTGCCAGCAGTGAAGCACATCACACCTCCTACGAGCAGTACTTC.

This clone was counted a few times. This sequence joins TRBV19 and TRBJ1-1; a weak D match, TRBD1 (5 bases). Trimming took 3 bases from V and 5 from J, leaving 16 bases between them. CDR1 LNHDA and CDR2 SQIVND come from the germline V gene (reference sequence). This CDR3 has 15 amino acids. CDR3 protein: CASSIPGGARTEAFF. The CDR3 region has the DNA TGTGCCAGTAGTATTCCGGGTGGGGCACGGACTGAAGCTTTCTTT.

J is TRBJ1-2 and V is TRBV29-1; D gene ambiguous. V lost 6 bases and J 6 bases, leaving 11 bases between the germline ends. This CDR3 region has 11 residues. Germline CDR1 and CDR2: SQVTM and ANQGSEA. The CDR3: CSVERGNGYTF. The DNA of the CDR3 is TGCAGCGTCGAGCGAGGAAATGGCTACACCTTC.

Here the CDR3 reads CASSPPLAGGGDTQYF. The CDR3 nucleotides read TGTGCCAGCAGCCCACCACTAGCGGGGGGAGGAGATACGCAGTATTTT. The rearrangement joins TRBV9 to TRBJ2-3; 12 bases fit TRBD2. The CDR3 covers 16 residues. The V gene end was trimmed by 4 bases and the J gene end by 5 bases; junction bases not matched to a gene: 8. The germline V gene has CDR1 SGDLS and CDR2 YYNGEE.

The chain couples TRBV7-2 to TRBJ2-6, with D possibly TRBD2 on 6 matching bases. V was clipped by 4 bases and J by 4 bases, with 23 bases between them. CDR3 length: 19 residues. Germline assignment: CDR1 SGHTA and CDR2 FQGNSA. The CDR3 protein is CASSSSTRRAGTGANVLTF. As DNA, the CDR3 is TGTGCCAGCAGCTCATCGACCAGGAGGGCGGGGACCGGGGCCAACGTCCTGACTTTC.

The J gene is TRBJ2-5, the V gene TRBV5-1, with 7 bases identical to TRBD1. CDR1 is SGHRS and CDR2 is YFSETQ in the germline V gene. The CDR3 loop spans 16 amino acids. V shed 2 bases and J 3 bases; nucleotides not matched to a gene: 10. CDR3 sequence reads: CASSLPTGALKETQYF. CDR3 DNA: TGCGCCAGCAGCTTACCTACAGGGGCCCTGAAAGAGACCCAGTACTTC.

V and J are TRBV15 and TRBJ2-1, with D tentatively TRBD1 (6 bases). The CDR3 contains 16 residues. CDR1 LNHNV and CDR2 YYDKDF come from the germline V gene (reference sequence). V shed 0 bases and J shed 5 bases, with 14 bases lying between them. In DNA form, the CDR3 reads TGTGCCACCAGCAGAGATGATCAGGGGCCCCACAATGAGCAGTTCTTC. Translation gives CATSRDDQGPHNEQFF.

This clone has only one observation. J is TRBJ2-3 and V is TRBV10-2, with 12 bases aligning to TRBD2. V gave up 3 bases and J gave up 4 bases; unmatched junction bases: 8. Germline V lookup: CDR1 WSHSY, CDR2 SAAADI. The CDR3 is 17 amino acids. CDR3 DNA: TGCGCCAGCAGTGATTTTGTTCTAGCGGGAGGGCCAGATACGCAGTATTTT. The encoded protein is CASSDFVLAGGPDTQYF.